This entry lists 17 T cell receptor beta chains sequenced from one sample in a study of blood T cell repertoires in COVID-19. Generated by immunoSEQ multiplex PCR, the TCRdb table keeps only in-frame clones and is missing some. The table has around 84,000 clones, over 65% seen once. Sequenced material: peripheral blood. The source is a man between 45 and 60 years old with active or convalescent COVID-19.

The chain carries TRBV5-1 and TRBJ1-1; TRBD1 matches 9 bases. CDR3 length equals 17 residues. Germline V gene sequence: CDR1 SGHRS, CDR2 YFSETQ. V was clipped by 0 bases and J by 5 bases; unmatched bases: 11. CDR3 DNA sequence: TGCGCCAGCAGCTTGGGGCCGGGACAGGGTTTTGGGACTGAAGCTTTCTTT. It codes for CASSLGPGQGFGTEAFF.

The rearrangement links TRBV19 to TRBJ2-1; 7 bases map to TRBD2. Trimming at V came to 8 bases and at J to 0 bases, leaving 4 bases not matched to a gene. Looked up from germline, CDR1 is LNHDA and CDR2 is SQIVND (reference sequence). The CDR3 sequence is 14 residues long. CDR3 residues: CASRRGSSYNEQFF. For the CDR3, the DNA is TGTGCCAGTCGGCGGGGGAGCTCCTACAATGAGCAGTTCTTC.

In its sample, this clone was seen once. The CDR3 DNA follows: TGTGCCAGCAGTGGGACAGTACCCGGAGGCACCTTC. It specifies CASSGTVPGGTF. V usage is TRBV2 and J usage is TRBJ1-2; tentative D call: TRBD1 (6 bases). Per the germline V gene, CDR1 is SNHLY and CDR2 is FYNNEI. V dropped 4 bases and J dropped 13 bases, with 16 bases sitting between them. The CDR3 has 12 residues.

This chain joins TRBV7-2 and TRBJ2-7, with 7 bases matching TRBD2. Losses at the gene ends were 1 base for V and 2 bases for J; bases not matched to a gene: 2. Germline V gene data show CDR1 as SGHTA and CDR2 as FQGNSA. This CDR3 has 14 amino acids. CDR3 nucleotide sequence: TGTGCCAGCAGCTTAGGGCTAGCGGCCTACGAGCAGTACTTC. This gives the protein CASSLGLAAYEQYF.

The sample holds a few counts of this clone. This chain links TRBV2 with TRBJ1-5, with TRBD1 identical over 7 bases. The CDR3 runs 13 residues. Germline V gene data show CDR1 as SNHLY and CDR2 as FYNNEI. The trim removed 7 bases at V and 6 bases at J, leaving 6 bases unmatched. CDR3 in DNA: TGTGCCAGCAATACAGGGGAACTTCAGCCCCAGCATTTT. It translates to CASNTGELQPQHF. Based on the CDR3 plus reference TRBV2 and TRBJ1-5, the full variable domain is EPEVTQTPSHQVTQMGQEVILRCVPISNHLYFYWYRQILGQKVEFLVSFYNNEISEKSEIFDDQFSVERPDGSNFTLKIRSTKLEDSAMYFCASNTGELQPQHFGDGTRLSIL.

The chain recombines TRBV19 with TRBJ2-1; 15 bases map to TRBD2. V trimming: 6 bases; J trimming: 10 bases; junction bases outside the gene matches: 7. The CDR3 consists of 15 residues. Germline V gives CDR1 LNHDA, CDR2 SQIVND (reference sequence). The CDR3 nucleotides read TGTGCCAGTAGGGGACTAGCGGGGGGTACGGAGGAGCAGTTCTTC. This translates into CASRGLAGGTEEQFF.

This chain uses TRBV9 with TRBJ2-7; 10 bases align to TRBD1. This CDR3 is built from 14 residues. CDR1 is SGDLS and CDR2 is YYNGEE in the germline V gene. J gave up 6 bases and V 4 bases, and 7 bases lay outside the gene matches. CDR3 loop: CASSPRQGALEQYF. The DNA for the CDR3 is TGTGCCAGCAGCCCTCGACAGGGGGCGCTCGAGCAGTACTTC.

This chain uses TRBV19 with TRBJ1-1, with D maybe TRBD1 (6 bases). Trimming pared 8 bases from V and 1 base from J, leaving 17 bases between. Germline CDR1 and CDR2: LNHDA and SQIVND (reference sequence). This CDR3 region has 15 residues. The chain's CDR3 is CASLKGDRRNTEAFF. The CDR3, as DNA: TGTGCCAGTCTTAAGGGCGACAGGAGGAACACTGAAGCTTTCTTT.

This clone has just one count. The chain is built from TRBV19 and TRBJ1-5, with D perhaps TRBD1 (6 bases). V gave up 5 bases and J gave up 0 bases, with 11 bases separating them. Germline assignment: CDR1 LNHDA and CDR2 SQIVND (reference sequence). The CDR3 totals 15 residues. CDR3 sequence reads: CASSARTDSNQPQHF. The DNA of the CDR3 is TGTGCCAGTAGTGCACGGACAGATAGCAATCAGCCCCAGCATTTT. The whole variable domain, filled in from reference TRBV19 and TRBJ1-5, reads DGGITQSPKYLFRKEGQNVTLSCEQNLNHDAMYWYRQDPGQGLRLIYYSQIVNDFQKGDIAEGYSVSREKKESFPLTVTSAQKNPTAFYLCASSARTDSNQPQHFGDGTRLSIL.

This clone was seen a handful of times. The CDR3 DNA follows: TGTGCCAGCAGCTTACTGACTAGCGGGGGCCTGGGGACCGGGGAGCTGTTTTTT. Translation gives CASSLLTSGGLGTGELFF. This rearrangement joins TRBV7-8 to TRBJ2-2; the match to TRBD2 covers 12 bases. Germline trimming cut 2 bases from V and 5 bases from J; bases unmatched to any gene: 9. The CDR3 consists of 18 residues. CDR1 and CDR2 from the germline V gene are SGHVS and FQNEAQ.

This sequence joins TRBV3-1 (or the pseudogene TRBV3-2) and TRBJ2-1; 9 positions match TRBD1. J lost 6 bases, V lost 3 bases, and 6 bases had no gene match. The germline V gene encodes CDR1 LGHDT and CDR2 YNNKEL (reference sequence). The CDR3 runs to 15 residues. CDR3 in DNA: TGTGCCAGCAGCCATGGAGACAGGGGGGGCAATGAGCAGTTCTTC. It is translated as CASSHGDRGGNEQFF.

J is TRBJ2-7 and V is TRBV5-8; TRBD2 matches 10 bases. Germline V CDR1 and CDR2: SGHTS, YDEGEE. V was clipped by 5 bases and J by 4 bases; unmatched bases: 9. CDR3 length: 15 amino acids. The CDR3 region has the DNA TGTGCCAGCAGGCGCAGAAGCGGGGGGGGGTACGAGCAGTACTTC. Its protein is CASRRRSGGGYEQYF.

The rearrangement joins TRBV29-1 to TRBJ2-7; 7 bases align to TRBD1. The germline CDR1 and CDR2 sequences are SQVTM and ANQGSEA. With 5 bases clipped from V and 5 bases from J, the junction kept 12 bases outside the gene matches. CDR3 length equals 14 residues. This CDR3 reads CSVYDTGVLDEQYF. CDR3 nucleotide sequence: TGCAGCGTTTATGATACAGGGGTCTTGGACGAGCAGTACTTC.

V gene TRBV5-1 combines with J gene TRBJ1-1, with 12 nucleotides matching TRBD1. The CDR3 loop spans 17 amino acids. V dropped 9 bases and J dropped 1; count of bases not matched to a gene: 13. Per germline, CDR1 SGHRS and CDR2 YFSETQ. This CDR3 is CATARGTGGGKNTEAFF. CDR3 DNA sequence: TGCGCCACCGCTCGGGGGACAGGGGGCGGGAAGAACACTGAAGCTTTCTTT.

This clone was seen a single time. This chain uses TRBV6-5 with TRBJ2-7; 10 bases fit TRBD1. The trim removed 4 bases at V and 2 bases at J, leaving 8 bases unmatched. This CDR3 has 16 amino acids. The germline V gene has CDR1 MNHEY and CDR2 SVGAGI. In DNA form, the CDR3 reads TGTGCCAGCAGTTCCCCCGGACAGGGGGGGACCTACGAGCAGTACTTC. It specifies CASSSPGQGGTYEQYF.

The V call is TRBV5-1, the J call TRBJ2-3; 12 nucleotides line up with TRBD1. Germline trimming cut 7 bases from V and 2 bases from J; bases unmatched to any gene: 2. The CDR3 has 14 residues. Per germline, CDR1 SGHRS and CDR2 YFSETQ. The chain's CDR3 is CASGTGGPTDTQYF. The CDR3 nucleotides are TGCGCCAGCGGGACAGGGGGCCCCACAGATACGCAGTATTTT.

In this sample, this clone turned up a few times. The chain couples TRBV7-9 to TRBJ2-4; D is unresolved. Germline loops: CDR1 SEHNR, CDR2 FQNEAQ (reference sequence). The germline V and J ends were trimmed by 6 bases and 1 base, with 7 bases remaining between them. The CDR3 has 13 residues. The CDR3 nucleotides read TGTGCCAGCAGATCCGTGGCCAAAAACATTCAGTACTTC. This sequence encodes CASRSVAKNIQYF.